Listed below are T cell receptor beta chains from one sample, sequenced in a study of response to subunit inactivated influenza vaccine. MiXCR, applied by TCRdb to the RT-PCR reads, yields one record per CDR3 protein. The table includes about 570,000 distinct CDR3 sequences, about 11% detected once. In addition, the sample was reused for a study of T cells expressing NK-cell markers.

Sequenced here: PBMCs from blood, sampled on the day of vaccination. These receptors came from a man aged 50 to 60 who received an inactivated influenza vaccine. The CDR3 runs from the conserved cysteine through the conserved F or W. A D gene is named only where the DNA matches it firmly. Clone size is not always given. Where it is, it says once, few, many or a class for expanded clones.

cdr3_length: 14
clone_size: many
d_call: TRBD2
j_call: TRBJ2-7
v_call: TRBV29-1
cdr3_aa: CSVELFSGRDEQYF
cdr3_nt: TGCAGCGTTGAACTATTTAGCGGGAGGGACGAGCAGTACTTC

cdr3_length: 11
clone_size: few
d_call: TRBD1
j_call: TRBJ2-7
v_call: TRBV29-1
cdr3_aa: CSAQTGYEQYF
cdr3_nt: TGCAGCGCCCAGACAGGGTACGAGCAGTACTTC

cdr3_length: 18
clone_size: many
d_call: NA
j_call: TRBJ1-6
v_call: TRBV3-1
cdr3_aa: CASSHGGHISSYNSPLHF
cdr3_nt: TGTGCCAGCAGCCACGGGGGGCACATCAGCTCCTATAATTCACCCCTCCACTTT

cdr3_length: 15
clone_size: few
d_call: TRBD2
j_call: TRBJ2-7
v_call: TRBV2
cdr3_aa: CASSDLIAGDYEQYF
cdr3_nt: TGTGCCAGCAGTGATTTGATAGCGGGAGACTACGAGCAGTACTTC

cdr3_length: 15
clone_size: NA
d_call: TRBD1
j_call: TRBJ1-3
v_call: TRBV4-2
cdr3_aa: CASSQEGTGGNTIYF
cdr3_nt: TGTGCCAGCAGCCAAGAAGGGACAGGAGGAAACACCATATATTTT

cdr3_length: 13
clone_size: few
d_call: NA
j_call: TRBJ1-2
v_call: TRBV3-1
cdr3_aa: CASSQRGGYGYTF
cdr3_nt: TGTGCCAGCAGCCAGAGGGGGGGGTATGGCTACACCTTC

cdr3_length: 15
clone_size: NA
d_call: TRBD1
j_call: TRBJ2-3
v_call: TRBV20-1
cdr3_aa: CSAPAGTGYTDTQYF
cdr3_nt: TGCAGTGCCCCAGCCGGGACAGGCTACACAGATACGCAGTATTTT

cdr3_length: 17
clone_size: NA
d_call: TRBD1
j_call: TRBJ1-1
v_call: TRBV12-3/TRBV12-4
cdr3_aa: CASSTRPGTGDNTEAFF
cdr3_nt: TGTGCCAGCAGTACCCGTCCCGGGACAGGCGATAACACTGAAGCTTTCTTT

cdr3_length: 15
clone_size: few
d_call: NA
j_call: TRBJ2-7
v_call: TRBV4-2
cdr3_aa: CASSQVGGRYYEQYF
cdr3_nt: TGTGCCAGCAGCCAAGTAGGGGGGAGGTACTACGAGCAGTACTTC

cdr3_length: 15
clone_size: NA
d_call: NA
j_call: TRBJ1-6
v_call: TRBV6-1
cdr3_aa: CASSKGAGGYSPLHF
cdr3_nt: TGTGCCAGCAGCAAAGGGGCGGGGGGCTATTCACCCCTCCACTTT

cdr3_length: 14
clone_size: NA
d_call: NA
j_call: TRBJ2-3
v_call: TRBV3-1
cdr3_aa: CASSQGGVHQPQYF
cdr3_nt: TGTGCCAGCAGCCAAGGAGGGGTCCATCAGCCCCAGTATTTT